Listed below are T cell receptor beta chains from one sample, sequenced in a study of blood T cell repertoires in COVID-19. Sequencing was performed with immunoSEQ multiplex PCR; in TCRdb, only in-frame clones are kept and a portion is missing. The sample lists fewer than 130,000 clones, roughly 80% occurring once. Sequencing used peripheral blood. The origin of the receptors is a man between 65 and 80 years old with active or convalescent COVID-19. CDR3s include the opening cysteine and the closing phenylalanine or tryptophan. The order of the fields is CDR3 DNA, CDR3 protein, clone size, J gene, V gene, D gene. The D gene is left open where the match is weak. For some rows the clone size is stated as once, few or many, or as a class when expanded; others skip it.

TGTGCCAGCAGTGTAGAACCGGGACTAGTGAGCTCCTACAATGAGCAGTTCTTC CASSVEPGLVSSYNEQFF - TRBJ2-1 TRBV25-1 TRBD2
TGTGCCAGCAGTTTACGGGGGGGCGGTGAAAAACTGTTTTTT CASSLRGGGEKLFF - TRBJ1-4 TRBV28 -
TGTGCCAGCTCACCAAACGGACAGGGTAACAATTCACCCCTCCACTTT CASSPNGQGNNSPLHF - TRBJ1-6 TRBV18 TRBD1
TGTGCCAGCAACCGAGCGGAGCAACAATCCGAGCAGTACTTC CASNRAEQQSEQYF few TRBJ2-7 TRBV28 -
TGTGCCAGAAGCATCGACCCGCGGACAGGGGGCATTTATTATGGCTACACCTTC CARSIDPRTGGIYYGYTF - TRBJ1-2 TRBV5-3 TRBD1
TGTGCCAGCCACCTACGGGGGAACACTGAAGCTTTCTTT CASHLRGNTEAFF - TRBJ1-1 TRBV7-9 -
TGTGCCAGCAGTGACGACAGTTATGGCTACACCTTC CASSDDSYGYTF few TRBJ1-2 TRBV6-1 -
TGTGCCAGCAGCTTATTTGGGACAGGGAACACCGGGGAGCTGTTTTTT CASSLFGTGNTGELFF - TRBJ2-2 TRBV11-2 TRBD1
TGTGCCATCAGCTCAGGGGCCTTTAACTATGGCTACACCTTC CAISSGAFNYGYTF - TRBJ1-2 TRBV10-3 -
TGCGCCAGCAGTCAGGACAAATACGAGCAGTACTTC CASSQDKYEQYF - TRBJ2-7 TRBV10-1 -
TGTGCCAGCAGTTTTAACAGGTTCACTGAAGCTTTCTTT CASSFNRFTEAFF - TRBJ1-1 TRBV27 -
TGCAGTGCTAGTGACCAGCCAGGTGGCTACACCTTC CSASDQPGGYTF - TRBJ1-2 TRBV20-1 -
TGCGCCAGCAGTGACCGGTTAGCGGGAGTCGATGAGCAGTTCTTC CASSDRLAGVDEQFF - TRBJ2-1 TRBV10-1 TRBD2
TGTGCCACCAGCAGAGATACCGGGGGGAGCACTGAAGCTTTCTTT CATSRDTGGSTEAFF once TRBJ1-1 TRBV15 -
TGTGCCAGCAGTTACTCAAGGGGCACCTATGGCTACACCTTC CASSYSRGTYGYTF once TRBJ1-2 TRBV6-5 -
TGTGCCAGCAGCGTCGATAGCTCGGGTGAGCAGTACTTC CASSVDSSGEQYF many TRBJ2-7 TRBV9 -
TGTGCCAGCAGCCCAGGCGTGCGGGCAGATGCGACCCAGTACTTC CASSPGVRADATQYF - TRBJ2-5 TRBV9 -
TGTGCCAGCAGTGAGACAGCGAGGAACTATGGCTACACCTTC CASSETARNYGYTF - TRBJ1-2 TRBV25-1 -
TGTGCCAGCTCGGGACAGCACCTTAACTATGGCTACACCTTC CASSGQHLNYGYTF - TRBJ1-2 TRBV9 TRBD1
TGTGCCAGCAGTCCTCGGGAAACTGAAGCTTTCTTT CASSPRETEAFF - TRBJ1-1 TRBV25-1 -
TGTGCCTGGAGTTGGACAGGGAACTTCCCTGGAAACACCATATATTTT CAWSWTGNFPGNTIYF - TRBJ1-3 TRBV30 TRBD1
TGTGCCAGTAGTATGATCCGGGACAGCGAAAGTTCTGGAAACACCATATATTTT CASSMIRDSESSGNTIYF - TRBJ1-3 TRBV19 TRBD1
TGTGCCACCAGTGATTCAGGGGGCCGGGATGGCTACACCTTC CATSDSGGRDGYTF - TRBJ1-2 TRBV24-1 TRBD1
TGTGCAAGTCGCTTAGCTCCAGGTATTAGCGACAACAATGAGCAGTTCTTC CASRLAPGISDNNEQFF - TRBJ2-1 TRBV12-2 -